These 9 T cell receptor beta chains were all obtained from the same sample, sequenced in a study of T cells in Graves' hyperthyroidism and ophthalmopathy. RNA transcripts gave rise to amplified TCR beta CDR3 regions. HTBI primers were used for first-round RT-PCR of the TCR CDR3. TCRdb reprocessed the multiplex PCR reads with MiXCR, giving one entry per CDR3 protein. Found here are roughly 500,000 distinct CDR3 sequences, about 14% of them singletons; the top ten hold more than 4.5%. The source material was blood. These receptors came from a woman aged 25 to 39 with Graves' hyperthyroidism that later progressed to Graves' ophthalmopathy.

This clonotype was detected many times. V usage is TRBV6-1 and J usage is TRBJ1-2; D is uncertain. This CDR3 region has 12 residues. Germline-derived CDR1 and CDR2 are MNHNS and SASEGT. Trimming cost V 7 bases and J 7 bases, with 13 bases left between them. DNA of the CDR3: TGTGCCAGCACCGAGACGCCGCGTGGCTACACCTTC. Its translation is CASTETPRGYTF.

This clonotype has at least ten counts. The chain links TRBV30 to TRBJ2-7, with 9 bases fitting TRBD1. V shed 4 bases, J shed 0 bases, and the junction held 4 bases outside the gene matches. The CDR3 runs 14 residues. Germline assignment: CDR1 GTSNPN and CDR2 SVGIG (reference sequence). CDR3 in DNA: TGTGCCTGGACCGGGACAGGGAACTCCTACGAGCAGTACTTC. Its protein product is CAWTGTGNSYEQYF.

CDR3 in DNA: TGTGCCAGCAGCTTGGCCCCGGCGGCTAGCACAGATACGCAGTATTTT. Encoded protein: CASSLAPAASTDTQYF. The chain recombines TRBV5-4 with TRBJ2-3, with D uncertain. The CDR3 length is 16 residues. The V end lost 0 bases, the J end lost 0 bases, and 11 bases lay between the germline ends. Germline V gene data show CDR1 as SGHNT and CDR2 as YYREEE (reference sequence).

Turning to this clonotype: A read error may account for a junction end that differs from germline. This chain uses TRBV12-3 or TRBV12-4 with TRBJ2-1; TRBD2 matches 11 bases. The CDR3 is 15 amino acids. Written as DNA, the CDR3 is TGTGGCAGCAGTTTAATTAGCGGGAGGGGAGGTGAGCAGTTCTTC. Translated: CGSSLISGRGGEQFF.

This clonotype was seen ten or more times. The chain recombines TRBV20-1 with TRBJ1-1; 7 nucleotides agree with TRBD1. J gave up 1 base and V 4 bases, and 6 bases lay outside the gene matches. The germline CDR1 and CDR2 sequences are DFQATT and SNEGSKA (reference sequence). The CDR3 contains 14 residues. This CDR3 is CSAMTGSPNTEAFF. The CDR3 region has the DNA TGCAGTGCTATGACAGGGTCTCCGAACACTGAAGCTTTCTTT.

The sample holds many counts of this clonotype. V usage is TRBV28 and J usage is TRBJ1-1, with TRBD1 identical over 7 bases. Germline trimming cut 3 bases from V and 3 bases from J; bases unmatched to any gene: 13. This CDR3 has 17 residues. Germline V gives CDR1 MDHEN, CDR2 SYDVKM. CDR3 nucleotide sequence: TGTGCCAGCAGTTTGCTTACGAGAGGGGGCCGGGACACTGAAGCTTTCTTT. Residues: CASSLLTRGGRDTEAFF.

This clonotype was counted between two and nine times. The V gene is TRBV6-2 or TRBV6-3, the J gene TRBJ1-5; the D is unclear. The CDR3 sequence is 15 residues long. Per the germline V gene, CDR1 is MNHEY and CDR2 is SVGEGT. Trimming shortened V by 1 base and J by 2 bases, and 9 bases separated the two germline ends. For the CDR3, the DNA is TGTGCCAGCAGTTACTTTGGCGCAGGCAATCAGCCCCAGCATTTT. Translation: CASSYFGAGNQPQHF.

This clonotype was seen a few times. This rearrangement joins TRBV6-5 to TRBJ2-1; D is undetermined. The V gene's germline CDR1 is MNHEY and CDR2 SVGAGI. CDR3 length equals 13 residues. V dropped 2 bases and J dropped 5 bases, with 7 bases sitting between them. In DNA, the CDR3 is TGTGCCAGCAGTTACAGAGAGAACAATGAGCAGTTCTTC. Amino acid sequence: CASSYRENNEQFF.

The chain couples TRBV27 to TRBJ1-1, with D hard to call. Germline V gene lookup returns CDR1 MNHEY and CDR2 SMNVEV (reference sequence). V was cut by 10 bases and J by 5 bases, with 11 bases left in between. The CDR3 is 11 amino acids. This chain's CDR3 is CATATGTEAFF. The CDR3 coding sequence is TGTGCCACGGCAACGGGGACTGAAGCTTTCTTT.